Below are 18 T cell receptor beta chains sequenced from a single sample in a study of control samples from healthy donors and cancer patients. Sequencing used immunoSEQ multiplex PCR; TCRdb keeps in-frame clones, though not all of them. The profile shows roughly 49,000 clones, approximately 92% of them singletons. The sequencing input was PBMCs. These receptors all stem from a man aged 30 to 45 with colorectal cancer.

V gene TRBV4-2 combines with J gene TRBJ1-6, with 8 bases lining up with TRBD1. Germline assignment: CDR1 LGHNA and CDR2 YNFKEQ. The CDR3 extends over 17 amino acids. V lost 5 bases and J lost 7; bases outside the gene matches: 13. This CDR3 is CASSKRSTGDPNSPLHF. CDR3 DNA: TGTGCCAGCAGCAAACGATCGACAGGGGATCCAAATTCACCCCTCCACTTT.

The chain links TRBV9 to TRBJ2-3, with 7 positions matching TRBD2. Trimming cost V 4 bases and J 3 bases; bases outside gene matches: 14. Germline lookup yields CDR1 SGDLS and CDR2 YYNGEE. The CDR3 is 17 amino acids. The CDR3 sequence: CASSPLWAGDFTDTQYF. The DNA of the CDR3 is TGTGCCAGCAGCCCCCTTTGGGCGGGGGATTTTACAGATACGCAGTATTTT. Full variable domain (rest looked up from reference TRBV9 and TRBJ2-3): DSGVTQTPKHLITATGQRVTLRCSPRSGDLSVYWYQQSLDQGLQFLIQYYNGEERAKGNILERFSAQQFPDLHSELNLSSLELGDSALYFCASSPLWAGDFTDTQYFGPGTRLTVL.

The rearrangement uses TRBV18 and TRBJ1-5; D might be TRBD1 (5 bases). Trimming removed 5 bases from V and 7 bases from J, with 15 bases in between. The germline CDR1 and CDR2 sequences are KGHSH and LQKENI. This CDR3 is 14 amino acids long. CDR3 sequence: CASSSEVGQQPQHF. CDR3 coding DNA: TGTGCCAGCTCATCCGAGGTAGGACAACAGCCCCAGCATTTT.

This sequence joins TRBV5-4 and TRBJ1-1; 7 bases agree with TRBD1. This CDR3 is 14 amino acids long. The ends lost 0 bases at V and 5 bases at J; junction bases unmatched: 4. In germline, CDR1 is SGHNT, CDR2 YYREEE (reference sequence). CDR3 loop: CASSLVSGGTEAFF. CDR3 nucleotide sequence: TGTGCCAGCAGCTTGGTTTCAGGGGGGACTGAAGCTTTCTTT.

CDR3: CASSVLRDRIMNTEAFF. CDR3 in DNA: TGTGCCAGCAGTGTCCTCCGGGACAGAATTATGAACACTGAAGCTTTCTTT. The chain joins TRBV2 to TRBJ1-1; TRBD1 matches 7 bases. Germline CDR1 and CDR2: SNHLY and FYNNEI. V lost 4 bases and J lost 0; bases outside the gene matches: 11. The CDR3 has 17 residues.

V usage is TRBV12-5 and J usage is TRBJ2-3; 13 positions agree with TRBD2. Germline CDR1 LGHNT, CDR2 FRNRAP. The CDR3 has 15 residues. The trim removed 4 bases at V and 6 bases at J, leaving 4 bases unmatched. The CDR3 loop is CASGSGLAGDDTQYF. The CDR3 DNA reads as TGTGCTAGTGGTTCCGGACTAGCGGGGGATGATACGCAGTATTTT. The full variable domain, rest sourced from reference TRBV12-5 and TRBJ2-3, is DARVTQTPRHKVTEMGQEVTMRCQPILGHNTVFWYRQTMMQGLELLAYFRNRAPLDDSGMPKDRFSAEMPDATLATLKIQPSEPRDSAVYFCASGSGLAGDDTQYFGPGTRLTVL.

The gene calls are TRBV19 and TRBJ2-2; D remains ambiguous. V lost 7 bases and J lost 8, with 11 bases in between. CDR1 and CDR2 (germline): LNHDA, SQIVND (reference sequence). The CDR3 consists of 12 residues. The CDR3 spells CASTAFSGELFF. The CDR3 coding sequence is TGTGCCAGTACCGCCTTTTCAGGGGAGCTGTTTTTT.

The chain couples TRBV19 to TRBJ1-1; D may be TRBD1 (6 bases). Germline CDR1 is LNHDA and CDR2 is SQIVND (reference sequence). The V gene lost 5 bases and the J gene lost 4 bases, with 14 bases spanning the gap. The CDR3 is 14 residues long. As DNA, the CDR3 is TGTGCCAGTAGTTCCCAGGGGATTGGCACTGAAGCTTTCTTT. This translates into CASSSQGIGTEAFF.

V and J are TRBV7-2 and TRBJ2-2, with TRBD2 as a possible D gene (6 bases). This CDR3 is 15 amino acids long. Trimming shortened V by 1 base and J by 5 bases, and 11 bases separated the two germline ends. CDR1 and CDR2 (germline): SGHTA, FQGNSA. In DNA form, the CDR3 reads TGTGCCAGCAGCTTAGGCCAGGGAGGTACCGGGGAGCTGTTTTTT. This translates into CASSLGQGGTGELFF.

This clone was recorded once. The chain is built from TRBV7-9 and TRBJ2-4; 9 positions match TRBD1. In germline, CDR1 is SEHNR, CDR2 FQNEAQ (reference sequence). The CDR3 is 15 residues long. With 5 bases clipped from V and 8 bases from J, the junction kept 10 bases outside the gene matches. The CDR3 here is CASSAGTGRSDIQYF. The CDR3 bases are TGTGCCAGCAGCGCGGGGACAGGGCGATCGGACATTCAGTACTTC.

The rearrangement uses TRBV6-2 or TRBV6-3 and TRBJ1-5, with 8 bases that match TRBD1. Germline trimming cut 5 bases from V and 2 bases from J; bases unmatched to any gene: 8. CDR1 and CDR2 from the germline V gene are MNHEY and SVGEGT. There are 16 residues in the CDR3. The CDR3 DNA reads TGTGCCAGCAGTACTCGGACAGGGTCGGGCAATCAGCCCCAGCATTTT. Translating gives CASSTRTGSGNQPQHF.

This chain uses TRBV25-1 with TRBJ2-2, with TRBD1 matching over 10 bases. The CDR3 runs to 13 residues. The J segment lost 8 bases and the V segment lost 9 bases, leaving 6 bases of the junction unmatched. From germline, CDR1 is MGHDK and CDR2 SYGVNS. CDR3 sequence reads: CASETGGSGELFF. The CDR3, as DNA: TGTGCCAGTGAGACAGGGGGCTCTGGGGAGCTGTTTTTT.

The CDR3 region has the DNA TGCGCCAGCAGCCTCACAGGCAGGGTCCATTATGGCTACACCTTC. Translated, it gives CASSLTGRVHYGYTF. The chain couples TRBV5-1 to TRBJ1-2, with D perhaps TRBD1 (5 bases). This CDR3 region has 15 residues. Germline lookup yields CDR1 SGHRS and CDR2 YFSETQ. The V and J ends lost 4 bases and 5 bases respectively, with 18 bases between them.

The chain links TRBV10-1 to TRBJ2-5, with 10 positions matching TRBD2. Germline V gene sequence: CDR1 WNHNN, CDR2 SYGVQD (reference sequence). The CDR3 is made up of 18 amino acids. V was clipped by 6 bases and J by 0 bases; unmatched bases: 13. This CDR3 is CASSPDFLAGEDQETQYF. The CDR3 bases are TGCGCCAGCAGCCCAGACTTTCTAGCGGGGGAGGACCAAGAGACCCAGTACTTC.

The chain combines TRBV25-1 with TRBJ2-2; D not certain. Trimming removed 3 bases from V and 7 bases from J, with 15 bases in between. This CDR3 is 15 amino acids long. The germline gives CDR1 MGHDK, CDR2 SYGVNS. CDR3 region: CASSESSLAGGELFF. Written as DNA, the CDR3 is TGTGCCAGCAGTGAGAGTAGCCTCGCCGGCGGGGAGCTGTTTTTT.

CDR3 DNA: TGTGCCAGCAGCTATAACAGGATTGGGGCCTATGGCTACACCTTC. Translating gives CASSYNRIGAYGYTF. V usage is TRBV7-9 and J usage is TRBJ1-2; possible D gene TRBD1, 5 bases. Germline CDR1 reads SEHNR; CDR2 reads FQNEAQ (reference sequence). The CDR3 totals 15 residues. V was clipped by 4 bases and J by 4 bases, with 16 bases between them.

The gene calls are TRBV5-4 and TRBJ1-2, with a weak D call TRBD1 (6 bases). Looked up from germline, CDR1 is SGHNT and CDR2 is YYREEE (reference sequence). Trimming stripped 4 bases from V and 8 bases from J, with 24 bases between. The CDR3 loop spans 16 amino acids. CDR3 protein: CASSQPGGGKVRGYTF. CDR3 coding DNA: TGTGCCAGCAGCCAGCCTGGAGGGGGAAAAGTTAGGGGCTACACCTTC.

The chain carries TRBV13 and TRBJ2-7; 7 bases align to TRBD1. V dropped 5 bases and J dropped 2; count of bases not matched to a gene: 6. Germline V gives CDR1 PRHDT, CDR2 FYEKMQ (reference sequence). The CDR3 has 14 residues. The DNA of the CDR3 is TGTGCCAGCAGCACTCGGGACAGCCCCTACGAGCAGTACTTC. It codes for CASSTRDSPYEQYF. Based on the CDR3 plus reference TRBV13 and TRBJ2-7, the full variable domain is AAGVIQSPRHLIKEKRETATLKCYPIPRHDTVYWYQQGPGQDPQFLISFYEKMQSDKGSIPDRFSAQQFSDYHSELNMSSLELGDSALYFCASSTRDSPYEQYFGPGTRLTVT.